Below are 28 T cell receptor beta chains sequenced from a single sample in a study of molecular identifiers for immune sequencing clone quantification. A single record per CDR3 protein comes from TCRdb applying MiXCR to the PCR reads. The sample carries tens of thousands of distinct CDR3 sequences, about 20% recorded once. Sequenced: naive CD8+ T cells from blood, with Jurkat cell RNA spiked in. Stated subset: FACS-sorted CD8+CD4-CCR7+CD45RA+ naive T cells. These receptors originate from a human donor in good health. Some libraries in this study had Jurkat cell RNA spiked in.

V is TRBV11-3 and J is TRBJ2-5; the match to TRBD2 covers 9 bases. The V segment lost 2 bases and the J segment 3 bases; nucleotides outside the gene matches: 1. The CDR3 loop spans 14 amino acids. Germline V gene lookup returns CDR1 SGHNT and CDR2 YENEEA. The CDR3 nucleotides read TGTGCCAGCAGCTTACGACTAGCGGAAGAGACCCAGTACTTC. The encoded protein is CASSLRLAEETQYF.

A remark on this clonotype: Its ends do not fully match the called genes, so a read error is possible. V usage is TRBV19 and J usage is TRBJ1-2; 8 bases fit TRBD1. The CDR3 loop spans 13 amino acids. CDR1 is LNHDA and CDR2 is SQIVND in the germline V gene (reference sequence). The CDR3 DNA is TGTGGCAGTAGTGTATGGACAGGGCGAGGCTACACCTTC. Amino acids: CGSSVWTGRGYTF. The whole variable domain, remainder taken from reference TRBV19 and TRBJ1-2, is DGGITQSPKYLFRKEGQNVTLSCEQNLNHDAMYWYRQDPGQGLRLIYYSQIVNDFQKGDIAEGYSVSREKKESFPLTVTSAQKNPTAFYLCGSSVWTGRGYTFGSGTRLTVV.

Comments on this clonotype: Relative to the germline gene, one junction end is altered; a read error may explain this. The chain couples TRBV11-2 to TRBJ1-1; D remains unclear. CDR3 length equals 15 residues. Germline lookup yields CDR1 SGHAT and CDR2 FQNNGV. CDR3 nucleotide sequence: TGCGCCAGCAGCTTAGCCGGACCAACGAACACTGAAGCTTTCTTT. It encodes CASSLAGPTNTEAFF.

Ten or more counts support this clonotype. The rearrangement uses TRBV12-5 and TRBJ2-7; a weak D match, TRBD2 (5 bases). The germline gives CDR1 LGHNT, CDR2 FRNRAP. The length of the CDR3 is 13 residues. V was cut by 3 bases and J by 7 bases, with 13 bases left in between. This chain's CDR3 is CASGFGLAGEQYF. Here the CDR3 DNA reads TGTGCTAGTGGTTTCGGACTTGCGGGTGAGCAGTACTTC.

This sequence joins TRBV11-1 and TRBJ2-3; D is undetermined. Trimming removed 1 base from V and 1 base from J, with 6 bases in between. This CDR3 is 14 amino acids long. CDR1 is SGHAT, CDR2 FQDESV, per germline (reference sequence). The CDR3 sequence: CASSLGPGTDTQYF. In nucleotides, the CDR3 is TGTGCCAGCAGCTTAGGCCCTGGCACAGATACGCAGTATTTT.

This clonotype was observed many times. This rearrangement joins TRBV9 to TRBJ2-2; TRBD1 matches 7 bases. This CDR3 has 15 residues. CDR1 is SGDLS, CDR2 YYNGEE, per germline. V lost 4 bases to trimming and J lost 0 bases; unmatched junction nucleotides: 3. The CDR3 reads CASSWGQSNTGELFF. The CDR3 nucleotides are TGTGCCAGCAGCTGGGGACAGTCGAACACCGGGGAGCTGTTTTTT.

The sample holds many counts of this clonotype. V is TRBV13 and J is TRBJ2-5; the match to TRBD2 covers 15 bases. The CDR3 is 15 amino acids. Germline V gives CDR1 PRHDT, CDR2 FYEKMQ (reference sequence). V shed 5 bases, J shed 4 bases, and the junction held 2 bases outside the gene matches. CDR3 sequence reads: CASSEGLAGGETQYF. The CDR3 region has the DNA TGTGCCAGCAGCGAGGGACTAGCGGGAGGAGAGACCCAGTACTTC.

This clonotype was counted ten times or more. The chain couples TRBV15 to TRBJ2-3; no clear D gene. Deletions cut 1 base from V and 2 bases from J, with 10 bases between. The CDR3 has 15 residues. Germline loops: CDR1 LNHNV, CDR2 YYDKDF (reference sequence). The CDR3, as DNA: TGTGCCACCAGCAGAGTCGCACAGCCCACAGATACGCAGTATTTT. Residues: CATSRVAQPTDTQYF.

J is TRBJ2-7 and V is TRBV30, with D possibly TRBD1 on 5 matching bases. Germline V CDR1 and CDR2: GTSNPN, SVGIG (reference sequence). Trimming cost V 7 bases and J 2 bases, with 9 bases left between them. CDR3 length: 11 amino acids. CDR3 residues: CASRQTYEQYF. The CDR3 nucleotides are TGTGCCTCCAGACAGACCTACGAGCAGTACTTC.

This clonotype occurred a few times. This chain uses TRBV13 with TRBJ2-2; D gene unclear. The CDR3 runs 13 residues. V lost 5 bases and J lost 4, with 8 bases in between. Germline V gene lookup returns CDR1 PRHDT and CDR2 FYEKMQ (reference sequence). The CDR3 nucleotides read TGTGCCAGCAGCCCTCTAAGCACCGGGGAGCTGTTTTTT. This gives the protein CASSPLSTGELFF.

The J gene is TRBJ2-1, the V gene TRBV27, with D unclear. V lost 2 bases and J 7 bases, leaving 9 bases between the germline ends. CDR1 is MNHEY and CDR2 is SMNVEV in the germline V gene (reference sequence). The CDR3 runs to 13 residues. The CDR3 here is CASSLIAGNEQFF. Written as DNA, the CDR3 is TGTGCCAGCAGTTTAATAGCTGGGAATGAGCAGTTCTTC.

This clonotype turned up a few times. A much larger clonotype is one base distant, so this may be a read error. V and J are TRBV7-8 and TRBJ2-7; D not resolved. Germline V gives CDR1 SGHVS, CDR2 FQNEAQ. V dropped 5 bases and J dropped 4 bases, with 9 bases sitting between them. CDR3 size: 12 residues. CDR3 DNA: TGTGCCAGCAGCCCAGGTCGGTACGAGCAGTACTTC. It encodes CASSPGRYEQYF.

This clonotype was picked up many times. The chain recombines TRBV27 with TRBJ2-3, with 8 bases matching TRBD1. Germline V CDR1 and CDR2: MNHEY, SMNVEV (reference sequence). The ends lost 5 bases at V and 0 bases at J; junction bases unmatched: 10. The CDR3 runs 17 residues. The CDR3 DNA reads TGTGCCAGCAGTCCAGGGGACAGGCCGCCTAGCACAGATACGCAGTATTTT. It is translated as CASSPGDRPPSTDTQYF.

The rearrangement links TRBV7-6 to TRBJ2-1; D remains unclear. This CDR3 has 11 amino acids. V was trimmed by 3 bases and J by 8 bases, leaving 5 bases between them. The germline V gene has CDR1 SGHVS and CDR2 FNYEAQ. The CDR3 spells CASSFHHEQFF. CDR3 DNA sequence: TGTGCCAGCAGCTTCCATCATGAGCAGTTCTTC.

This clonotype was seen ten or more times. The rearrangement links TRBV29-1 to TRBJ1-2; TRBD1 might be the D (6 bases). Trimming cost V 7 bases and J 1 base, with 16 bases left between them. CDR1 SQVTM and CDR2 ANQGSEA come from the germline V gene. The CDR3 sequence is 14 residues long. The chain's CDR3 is CSASGGARNYGYTF. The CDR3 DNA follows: TGCAGCGCCTCCGGGGGCGCCCGTAACTATGGCTACACCTTC.

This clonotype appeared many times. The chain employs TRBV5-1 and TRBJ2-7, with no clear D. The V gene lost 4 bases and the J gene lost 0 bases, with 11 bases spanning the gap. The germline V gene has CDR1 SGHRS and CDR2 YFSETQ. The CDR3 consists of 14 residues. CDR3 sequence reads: CASSPPGSSYEQYF. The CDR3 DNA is TGCGCCAGCAGCCCGCCAGGTAGCTCCTACGAGCAGTACTTC.

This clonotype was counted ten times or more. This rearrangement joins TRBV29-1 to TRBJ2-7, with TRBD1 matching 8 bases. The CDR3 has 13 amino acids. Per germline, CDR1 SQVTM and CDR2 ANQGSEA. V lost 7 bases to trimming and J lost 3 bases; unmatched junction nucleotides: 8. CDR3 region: CSASSGTGYEQYF. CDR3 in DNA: TGCAGCGCCTCGTCCGGGACAGGCTACGAGCAGTACTTC.

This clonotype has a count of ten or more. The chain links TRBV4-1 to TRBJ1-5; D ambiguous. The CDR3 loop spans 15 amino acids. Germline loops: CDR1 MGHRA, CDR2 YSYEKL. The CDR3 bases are TGCGCAAGCTCCCGAAGGGCCCAGGAGGATCAGCCCCAGCATTTT. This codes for CASSRRAQEDQPQHF.

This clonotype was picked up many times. This chain's CDR3 is CASSGGSGGQQYF. The CDR3 DNA sequence: TGTGCCAGCAGTGGGGGTAGCGGGGGGCAGCAGTACTTC. This chain joins TRBV6-6 and TRBJ2-7; TRBD2 matches at 10 bases. The junction had 6 bases not matched to a gene; V was cut back by 5 bases and J by 8 bases. CDR1 is MNHNY and CDR2 is SVGAGI in the germline V gene (reference sequence). There are 13 residues in the CDR3.

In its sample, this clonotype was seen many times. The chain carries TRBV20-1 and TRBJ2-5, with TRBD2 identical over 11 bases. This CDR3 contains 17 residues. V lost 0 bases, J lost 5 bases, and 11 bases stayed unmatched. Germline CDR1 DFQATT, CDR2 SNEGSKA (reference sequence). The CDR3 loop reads CSARDYFSGRGFETQYF. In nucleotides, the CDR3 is TGCAGTGCTAGAGATTATTTTAGCGGGAGGGGGTTTGAGACCCAGTACTTC.

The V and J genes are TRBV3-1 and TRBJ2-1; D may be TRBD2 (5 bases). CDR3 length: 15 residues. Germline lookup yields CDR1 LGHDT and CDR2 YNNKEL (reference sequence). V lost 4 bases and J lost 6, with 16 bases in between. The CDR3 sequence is CASSPSRNGINEQFF. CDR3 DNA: TGTGCCAGCAGCCCATCAAGGAACGGGATCAATGAGCAGTTCTTC.

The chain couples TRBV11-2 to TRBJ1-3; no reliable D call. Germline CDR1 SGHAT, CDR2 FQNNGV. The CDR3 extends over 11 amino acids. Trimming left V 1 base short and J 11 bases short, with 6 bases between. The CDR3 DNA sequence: TGTGCCAGCAGCTTAGTAGGATCCATATATTTT. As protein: CASSLVGSIYF.

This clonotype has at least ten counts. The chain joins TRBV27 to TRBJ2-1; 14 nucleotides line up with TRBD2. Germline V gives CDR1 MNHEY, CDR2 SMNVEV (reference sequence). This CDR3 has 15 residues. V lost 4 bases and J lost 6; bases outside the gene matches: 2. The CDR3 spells CASSSGTSGGNEQFF. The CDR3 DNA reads TGTGCCAGCAGTTCCGGGACTAGCGGGGGCAATGAGCAGTTCTTC.

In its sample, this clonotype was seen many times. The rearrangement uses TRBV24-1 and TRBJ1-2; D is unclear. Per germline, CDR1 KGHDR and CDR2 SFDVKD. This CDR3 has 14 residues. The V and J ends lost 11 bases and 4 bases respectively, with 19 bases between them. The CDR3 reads CAIAPNENSYGYTF. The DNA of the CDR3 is TGTGCCATAGCCCCGAACGAAAACTCCTATGGCTACACCTTC.

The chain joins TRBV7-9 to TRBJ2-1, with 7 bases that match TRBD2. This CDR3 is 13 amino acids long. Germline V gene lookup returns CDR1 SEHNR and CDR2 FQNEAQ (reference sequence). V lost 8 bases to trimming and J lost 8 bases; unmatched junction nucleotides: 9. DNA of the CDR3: TGTGCCAGCCGTCTGGCGGGAGACGATGAGCAGTTCTTC. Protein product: CASRLAGDDEQFF.

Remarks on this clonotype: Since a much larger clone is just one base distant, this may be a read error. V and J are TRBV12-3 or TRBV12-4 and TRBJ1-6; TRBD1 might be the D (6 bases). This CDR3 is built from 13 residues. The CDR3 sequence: CASSFEGDSPLYF. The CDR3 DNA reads TGTGCCAGCAGTTTCGAGGGGGACTCACCCCTCTACTTT.

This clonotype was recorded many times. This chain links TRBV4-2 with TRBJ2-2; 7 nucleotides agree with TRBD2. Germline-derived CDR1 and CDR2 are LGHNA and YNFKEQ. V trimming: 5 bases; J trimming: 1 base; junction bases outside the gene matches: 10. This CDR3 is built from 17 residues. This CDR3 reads CASSTTYLAENTGELFF. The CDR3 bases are TGTGCCAGCAGCACCACCTACCTAGCGGAGAACACCGGGGAGCTGTTTTTT.

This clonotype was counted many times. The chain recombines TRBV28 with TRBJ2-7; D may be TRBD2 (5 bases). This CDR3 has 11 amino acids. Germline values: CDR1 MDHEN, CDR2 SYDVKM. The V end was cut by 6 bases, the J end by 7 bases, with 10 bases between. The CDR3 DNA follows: TGTGCCAGCAGCTGGTCGGGGGAGCAGTACTTC. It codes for CASSWSGEQYF. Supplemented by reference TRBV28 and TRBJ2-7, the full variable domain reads DVKVTQSSRYLVKRTGEKVFLECVQDMDHENMFWYRQDPGLGLRLIYFSYDVKMKEKGDIPEGYSVSREKKERFSLILESASTNQTSMYLCASSWSGEQYFGPGTRLTVT.